The 30 T cell receptor beta chains below were found in one sample sequenced in a study of response to subunit inactivated influenza vaccine. One entry per CDR3 protein, called by TCRdb with MiXCR from the RT-PCR reads. Here the sample spans about 830,000 distinct CDR3 sequences, about a fifth being singletons. The input for sequencing was PBMCs from blood, taken approximately 5 days after vaccination. All receptors come from a man aged 50 to 59 who received an inactivated influenza vaccine.

This clonotype was seen at least ten times. This rearrangement joins TRBV7-8 to TRBJ1-6, with D unresolved. The germline CDR1 and CDR2 sequences are SGHVS and FQNEAQ. Trimming shortened V by 3 bases and J by 0 bases, and 9 bases separated the two germline ends. This CDR3 is 16 amino acids long. As DNA, the CDR3 is TGTGCCAGCAGCTTTAGGGCCAGCTCCTATAATTCACCCCTCCACTTT. Its protein is CASSFRASSYNSPLHF.

The chain combines TRBV7-2 with TRBJ2-4; D tentatively fits TRBD1 or TRBD2 (5 bases each). This CDR3 is built from 15 residues. The V end lost 5 bases, the J end lost 5 bases, and 16 bases lay between the germline ends. The germline V gene has CDR1 SGHTA and CDR2 FQGNSA. The DNA for the CDR3 is TGTGCCAGCAGCAAGGGGAGAGGGGCCCAAAACATTCAGTACTTC. This translates into CASSKGRGAQNIQYF.

Here the CDR3 reads CASRQRQGAPEAFF. The CDR3 nucleotides read TGTGCCAGCAGGCAAAGACAGGGGGCCCCTGAAGCTTTCTTT. The chain employs TRBV12-3 or TRBV12-4 and TRBJ1-1; 10 bases match TRBD1. CDR3 length: 14 amino acids. With 6 bases clipped from V and 6 bases from J, the junction kept 7 bases outside the gene matches.

J is TRBJ2-5 and V is TRBV6-1, with 9 bases matching TRBD2. J lost 0 bases, V lost 6 bases, and 5 bases had no gene match. This CDR3 has 15 amino acids. The germline V gene encodes CDR1 MNHNS and CDR2 SASEGT. CDR3 residues: CASRFSGSYQETQYF. The CDR3 coding sequence is TGTGCCAGCAGATTTAGCGGGAGTTACCAAGAGACCCAGTACTTC.

This clonotype has only a few counts. The chain carries TRBV25-1 and TRBJ2-1, with unresolved D. In germline, CDR1 is MGHDK, CDR2 SYGVNS. CDR3 length: 14 residues. Deletions cut 4 bases from V and 6 bases from J, with 13 bases between. The CDR3 region is CASSAYVVGNEQFF. As DNA, the CDR3 is TGTGCCAGCAGTGCTTACGTGGTGGGCAATGAGCAGTTCTTC.

This clonotype was seen a handful of times. The chain has TRBV20-1 and TRBJ1-6; D may be TRBD1 (5 bases). CDR1 is DFQATT and CDR2 is SNEGSKA in the germline V gene (reference sequence). This CDR3 is built from 17 residues. Trimming stripped 7 bases from V and 10 bases from J, with 29 bases between. In DNA form, the CDR3 reads TGCAGTGTTCGACGGCAGGGAAGGAATTTGGCTGGATCACCCCTCCACTTT. This codes for CSVRRQGRNLAGSPLHF.

J is TRBJ2-2 and V is TRBV5-1; TRBD1 matches 7 bases. Losses at the gene ends were 1 base for V and 7 bases for J; bases not matched to a gene: 1. CDR3 length: 13 amino acids. Germline CDR1 SGHRS, CDR2 YFSETQ. CDR3 DNA: TGCGCCAGCAGCTTGAGGACAGGCGGGGAGCTGTTTTTT. Encoded protein: CASSLRTGGELFF. Full variable domain (remainder filled in from reference TRBV5-1 and TRBJ2-2): KAGVTQTPRYLIKTRGQQVTLSCSPISGHRSVSWYQQTPGQGLQFLFEYFSETQRNKGNFPGRFSGRQFSNSRSEMNVSTLELGDSALYLCASSLRTGGELFFGEGSRLTVL.

This clonotype has a count of ten or more. The chain is built from TRBV29-1 and TRBJ2-1; 10 nucleotides line up with TRBD2. This CDR3 is 20 amino acids long. With 1 base clipped from V and 7 bases from J, the junction kept 22 bases outside the gene matches. Germline assignment: CDR1 SQVTM and CDR2 ANQGSEA. CDR3 sequence: CSVEGGPNQEREGRGNEQFF. The CDR3 bases are TGCAGCGTTGAAGGTGGCCCTAATCAGGAGCGGGAGGGCCGTGGGAATGAGCAGTTCTTC.

The chain joins TRBV4-2 to TRBJ1-4; a weak D match, TRBD1 (6 bases). The V end was cut by 9 bases, the J end by 7 bases, with 12 bases between. Germline V lookup: CDR1 LGHNA, CDR2 YNFKEQ. This CDR3 is 12 amino acids long. CDR3 sequence reads: CASSDSFEKLFF. CDR3 sequence (DNA): TGTGCCAGTTCGGACAGTTTTGAAAAACTGTTTTTT.

In its sample, this clonotype was seen a few times. The chain uses TRBV4-2 and TRBJ2-6; TRBD2 might be the D (6 bases). This CDR3 is built from 17 residues. The germline CDR1 and CDR2 sequences are LGHNA and YNFKEQ. The V and J ends lost 0 bases and 1 base respectively, with 10 bases between them. The CDR3 coding sequence is TGTGCCAGCAGCCAAGACCCCGCGGGGTCTGGGGCCAACGTCCTGACTTTC. Translation gives CASSQDPAGSGANVLTF.

The chain uses TRBV7-9 and TRBJ2-1; possible D gene TRBD2, 7 bases. Trimming pared 11 bases from V and 0 bases from J, leaving 17 bases between. Per germline, CDR1 SEHNR and CDR2 FQNEAQ (reference sequence). This CDR3 has 15 amino acids. The CDR3 here is CAAGAERSSYNEQFF. For the CDR3, the DNA is TGTGCCGCGGGGGCGGAACGAAGCTCCTACAATGAGCAGTTCTTC.

This chain connects TRBV20-1 to TRBJ2-3, with 11 nucleotides matching TRBD1. V was pared by 7 bases and J by 5 bases, with 5 bases of the junction left unmatched. The CDR3 is 13 residues long. Germline lookup yields CDR1 DFQATT and CDR2 SNEGSKA (reference sequence). The CDR3 loop reads CSVGQGAEDTQYF. The CDR3 region has the DNA TGCAGTGTAGGACAGGGGGCGGAAGATACGCAGTATTTT.

The rearrangement joins TRBV6-1 to TRBJ1-3; no reliable D call. V was clipped by 5 bases and J by 2 bases, with 13 bases between them. This CDR3 spans 15 amino acids. Germline lookup yields CDR1 MNHNS and CDR2 SASEGT. Written as DNA, the CDR3 is TGTGCCAGCAGTCTAAGGGCGGGTACTGGAAACACCATATATTTT. Its protein product is CASSLRAGTGNTIYF.

This clonotype was seen only a few times. This rearrangement joins TRBV12-3 or TRBV12-4 to TRBJ2-3; no reliable D call. The length of the CDR3 is 12 residues. V was pared by 2 bases and J by 5 bases, with 5 bases between. As DNA, the CDR3 is TGTGCCAGCAGTTTATTGGAAGATACGCAGTATTTT. Amino acid sequence: CASSLLEDTQYF.

This clonotype was detected only a few times. The gene calls are TRBV5-1 and TRBJ2-7; D might be TRBD2 (5 bases). The CDR3 consists of 14 residues. Trimming removed 4 bases from V and 6 bases from J, with 17 bases in between. Looked up from germline, CDR1 is SGHRS and CDR2 is YFSETQ. The CDR3 DNA is TGCGCCAGCAGCCCGGTCGGGGTTATGGGCGAGCAGTACTTC. Protein: CASSPVGVMGEQYF.

CDR3 coding DNA: TGCAGCGTCGTCGGGACTAGCGGGTCCTCTAGCACAGATACGCAGTATTTT. This gives the protein CSVVGTSGSSSTDTQYF. V and J are TRBV29-1 and TRBJ2-3; 12 nucleotides match TRBD2. In germline, CDR1 is SQVTM, CDR2 ANQGSEA. The CDR3 has 17 amino acids. With 6 bases clipped from V and 0 bases from J, the junction kept 10 bases outside the gene matches.

At least ten counts were recorded for this clonotype. This chain uses TRBV29-1 with TRBJ2-5; possible D gene TRBD2, 6 bases. The CDR3 covers 14 residues. Between the trimmed V and J ends, which lost 6 bases and 1 base, there was a span of 15 bases. The germline V gene has CDR1 SQVTM and CDR2 ANQGSEA. DNA for the CDR3: TGCAGCGTCGGGAGAAAACTAATCCAAGAGACCCAGTACTTC. It yields the protein CSVGRKLIQETQYF.

V usage is TRBV7-8 and J usage is TRBJ2-7; 7 nucleotides agree with TRBD1. This CDR3 has 14 residues. Trimming removed 4 bases from V and 7 bases from J; junction bases left unmatched: 10. Per the germline V gene, CDR1 is SGHVS and CDR2 is FQNEAQ. The CDR3 DNA follows: TGTGCCAGCAGCTCGGGACAGCCAGGTGGAGAGCAGTACTTC. It is translated as CASSSGQPGGEQYF. The full variable domain, rest sourced from reference TRBV7-8 and TRBJ2-7, is GAGVSQSPRYKVAKRGQDVALRCDPISGHVSLFWYQQALGQGPEFLTYFQNEAQLDKSGLPSDRFFAERPEGSVSTLKIQRTQQEDSAVYLCASSSGQPGGEQYFGPGTRLTVT.

The sample holds a few counts of this clonotype. The chain uses TRBV10-3 and TRBJ1-5, with a weak D call TRBD1 (6 bases). The CDR3 runs 14 residues. Trimming stripped 8 bases from V and 2 bases from J, with 13 bases between. From germline, CDR1 is ENHRY and CDR2 SYGVKD. CDR3 in amino acids: CAISAAGGNQPQHF. CDR3 nucleotide sequence: TGTGCCATCTCGGCCGCAGGGGGCAATCAGCCCCAGCATTTT.

This chain links TRBV4-3 with TRBJ2-1, with 8 nucleotides matching TRBD2. Germline V gene lookup returns CDR1 LGHNA and CDR2 YSLEER. With 1 base clipped from V and 0 bases from J, the junction kept 14 bases outside the gene matches. The CDR3 loop spans 20 amino acids. DNA for the CDR3: TGCGCCAGCAGCCAAGGTTGGGAGCGGGAGTCCCCGAGCTCCTACAATGAGCAGTTCTTC. It yields the protein CASSQGWERESPSSYNEQFF.

The chain employs TRBV4-2 and TRBJ2-7; D is possibly TRBD2 (6 bases). The length of the CDR3 is 14 residues. Germline lookup yields CDR1 LGHNA and CDR2 YNFKEQ. V lost 5 bases to trimming and J lost 8 bases, with 19 bases between them. The CDR3 reads CASSKTGGTYKQYF. The CDR3 bases are TGTGCCAGCAGCAAAACTGGGGGGACGTACAAGCAGTACTTC.

The chain employs TRBV29-1 and TRBJ2-1; 16 nucleotides match TRBD2. The germline gives CDR1 SQVTM, CDR2 ANQGSEA. The V and J ends lost 6 bases and 6 bases, in that order; junction bases with no gene match: 8. This CDR3 contains 16 residues. The CDR3 reads CSVDGTSGGASNEQFF. For the CDR3, the DNA is TGCAGCGTAGACGGGACTAGCGGGGGGGCCTCCAATGAGCAGTTCTTC.

This clonotype came up a few times. The V gene is TRBV7-9, the J gene TRBJ2-2, with D perhaps assigned TRBD1 or TRBD2 (6 bases each). Germline V gene sequence: CDR1 SEHNR, CDR2 FQNEAQ (reference sequence). This CDR3 region has 17 residues. The V and J ends lost 5 bases and 0 bases respectively, with 16 bases between them. CDR3 coding DNA: TGTGCCAGCAGCCTAAACAGGGACTTCGCGAACACCGGGGAGCTGTTTTTT. It encodes CASSLNRDFANTGELFF.

The J gene is TRBJ2-7, the V gene TRBV6-2 or TRBV6-3; 10 bases are shared with TRBD2. The germline CDR1 and CDR2 sequences are MNHEY and SVGEGT. V dropped 0 bases and J dropped 0; count of bases not matched to a gene: 5. CDR3 length: 17 amino acids. CDR3 sequence reads: CASSYSTSGRFSYEQYF. CDR3 nucleotides: TGTGCCAGCAGTTACTCGACTAGCGGGCGGTTCTCCTACGAGCAGTACTTC.

This sequence joins TRBV15 and TRBJ1-4; D ambiguous. The V end was cut by 0 bases, the J end by 7 bases, with 15 bases between. The CDR3 loop spans 16 amino acids. Germline lookup yields CDR1 LNHNV and CDR2 YYDKDF (reference sequence). The DNA of the CDR3 is TGTGCCACCAGCAGAGATCGGGAAACCCGGGGTGAAAAACTGTTTTTT. Its translation: CATSRDRETRGEKLFF.

This clonotype turned up a few times. This rearrangement joins TRBV6-1 to TRBJ2-7; 10 nucleotides match TRBD1. The V gene end was trimmed by 5 bases and the J gene end by 4 bases; junction bases not matched to a gene: 14. Looked up from germline, CDR1 is MNHNS and CDR2 is SASEGT. The CDR3 has 17 residues. CDR3 nucleotides: TGTGCCAGCAGTCTTATTGTTTCACCGGGACAGGGGTACGAGCAGTACTTC. Its translation is CASSLIVSPGQGYEQYF.

In its sample, this clonotype was seen many times. The chain couples TRBV5-6 to TRBJ2-3; D tentatively reads TRBD1 or TRBD2 (5 bases each). Germline V gene sequence: CDR1 SGHDT, CDR2 YYEEEE. V was pared by 4 bases and J by 11 bases, with 14 bases between. CDR3 length equals 12 residues. Here the CDR3 reads CASSPPGPRQYF. The CDR3 region has the DNA TGTGCCAGCAGCCCCCCGGGACCGAGGCAGTATTTT.

The chain recombines TRBV6-6 with TRBJ2-7; a weak D match, TRBD1 (5 bases). Germline CDR1 and CDR2: MNHNY and SVGAGI (reference sequence). V was cut by 8 bases and J by 12 bases, with 20 bases left in between. CDR3 length equals 12 residues. The CDR3 here is CASSAGSGSAYF. The CDR3 DNA reads as TGTGCCAGCTCGGCTGGTTCAGGGTCGGCGTACTTC.

J is TRBJ2-2 and V is TRBV29-1; D is unresolved. With 4 bases removed from V and 4 bases from J, the gap between germline ends came to 13 bases. Germline V CDR1 and CDR2: SQVTM, ANQGSEA. The CDR3 is 14 residues long. The CDR3 bases are TGCAGCGTTGCCTGGTTTTTGGGCACCGGGGAGCTGTTTTTT. Translating gives CSVAWFLGTGELFF.

This clonotype was recorded many times. The rearrangement links TRBV10-3 to TRBJ2-2; either TRBD1 or TRBD2 may fit D (5 bases each). The CDR3 is made up of 14 amino acids. The V end lost 6 bases, the J end lost 0 bases, and 8 bases lay between the germline ends. Per the germline V gene, CDR1 is ENHRY and CDR2 is SYGVKD. This CDR3 is CAIRRGTNTGELFF. CDR3 in DNA: TGTGCCATCAGGAGGGGAACGAACACCGGGGAGCTGTTTTTT.